The TCR beta chain under discussion was sequenced for a study of liver allograft versus peripheral blood T cells. Study-level background: Transplanted livers held T cell receptor repertoires, and these were compared with repertoires in recipients' peripheral blood.

Germline values: CDR1 SGHAT, CDR2 FQNNGV. The trim removed 10 bases at V and 4 bases at J, leaving 12 bases unmatched. The CDR3 has 15 amino acids. Whole-study results and caveats: In liver allografts, T cell receptor repertoires reportedly differed from the repertoires found in peripheral blood.

Each CDR3 protein gets one entry after TCRdb re-called the reads with MiXCR. The sample holds fewer than 11,000 distinct CDR3 sequences, about 18% seen once. This clonotype has more than one count but fewer than ten. Its target is not known. The rearrangement uses TRBV11-2 and TRBJ2-2; TRBD2 agrees at 7 bases. The clonotype was recovered from a human patient who had a liver transplant. A subset of T cells may come from the graft donor. CDR3 protein: CATRTWGGGTGELFF. DNA of the CDR3: TGTGCCACCAGGACCTGGGGGGGGGGCACCGGGGAGCTGTTTTTT. Supplemented by reference TRBV11-2 and TRBJ2-2, the full variable domain reads EAGVAQSPRYKIIEKRQSVAFWCNPISGHATLYWYQQILGQGPKLLIQFQNNGVVDDSQLPKDRFSAERLKGVDSTLKIQPAKLEDSAVYLCATRTWGGGTGELFFGEGSRLTVL.